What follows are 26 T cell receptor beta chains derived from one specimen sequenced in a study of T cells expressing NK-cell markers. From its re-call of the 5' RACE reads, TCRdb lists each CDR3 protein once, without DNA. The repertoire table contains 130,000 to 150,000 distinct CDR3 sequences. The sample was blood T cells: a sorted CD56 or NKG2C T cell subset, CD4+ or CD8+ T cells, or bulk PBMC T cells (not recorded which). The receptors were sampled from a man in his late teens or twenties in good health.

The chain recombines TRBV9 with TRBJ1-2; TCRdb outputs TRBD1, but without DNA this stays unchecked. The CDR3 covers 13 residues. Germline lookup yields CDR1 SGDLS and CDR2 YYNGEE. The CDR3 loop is CASSERPTGGYTF.

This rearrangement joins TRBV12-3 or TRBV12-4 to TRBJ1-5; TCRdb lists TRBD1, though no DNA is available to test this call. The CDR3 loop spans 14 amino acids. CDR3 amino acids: CASSFLGPNQPQHF.

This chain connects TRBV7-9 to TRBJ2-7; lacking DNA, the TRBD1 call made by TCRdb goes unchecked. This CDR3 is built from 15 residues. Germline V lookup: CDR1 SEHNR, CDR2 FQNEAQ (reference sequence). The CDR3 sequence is CASSPPLQGAYEQYF.

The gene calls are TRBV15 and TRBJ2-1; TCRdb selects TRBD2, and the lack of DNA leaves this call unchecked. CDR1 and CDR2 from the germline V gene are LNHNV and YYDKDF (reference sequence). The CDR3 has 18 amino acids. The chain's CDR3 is CATSGGLAGQNSYNEQFF.

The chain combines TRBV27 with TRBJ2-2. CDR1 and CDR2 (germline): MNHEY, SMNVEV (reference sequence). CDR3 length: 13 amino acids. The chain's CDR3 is CASSPRTAGELFF.

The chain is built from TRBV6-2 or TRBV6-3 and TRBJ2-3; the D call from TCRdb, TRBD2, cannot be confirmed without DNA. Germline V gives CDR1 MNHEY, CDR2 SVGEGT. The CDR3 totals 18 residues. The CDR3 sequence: CASSDPQTSGRVGDTQYF.

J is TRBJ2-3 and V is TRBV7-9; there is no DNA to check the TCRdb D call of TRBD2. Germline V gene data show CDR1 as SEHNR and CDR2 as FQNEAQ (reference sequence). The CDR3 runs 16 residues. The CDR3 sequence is CASSSPRDSYTDTQYF. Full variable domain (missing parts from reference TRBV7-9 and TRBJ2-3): DTGVSQNPRHKITKRGQNVTFRCDPISEHNRLYWYRQTLGQGPEFLTYFQNEAQLEKSRLLSDRFSAERPKGSFSTLEIQRTEQGDSAMYLCASSSPRDSYTDTQYFGPGTRLTVL.

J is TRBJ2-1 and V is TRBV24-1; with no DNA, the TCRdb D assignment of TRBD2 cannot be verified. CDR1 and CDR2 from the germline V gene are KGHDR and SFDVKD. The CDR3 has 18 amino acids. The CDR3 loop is CATSDIDKRDLSYNEQFF.

The CDR3 sequence: CSARDSATGGSETQYF. This chain links TRBV20-1 with TRBJ2-5; without DNA, the TCRdb call of TRBD1 cannot be checked. This CDR3 has 16 residues. Germline V CDR1 and CDR2: DFQATT, SNEGSKA (reference sequence).

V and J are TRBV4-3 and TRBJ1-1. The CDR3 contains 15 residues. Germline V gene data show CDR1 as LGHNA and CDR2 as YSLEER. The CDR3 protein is CASSQDPAGNTEAFF.

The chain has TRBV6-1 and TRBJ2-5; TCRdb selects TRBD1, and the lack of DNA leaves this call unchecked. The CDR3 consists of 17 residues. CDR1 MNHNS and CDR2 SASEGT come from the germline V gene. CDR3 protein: CASSLGSALPPGETQYF.

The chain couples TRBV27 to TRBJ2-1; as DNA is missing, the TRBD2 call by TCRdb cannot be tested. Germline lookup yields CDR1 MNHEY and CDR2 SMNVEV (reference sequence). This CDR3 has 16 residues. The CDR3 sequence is CASSLWGSGSHNEQFF.

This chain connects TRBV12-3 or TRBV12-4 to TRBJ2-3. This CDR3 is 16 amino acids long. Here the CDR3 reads CASSLAGVSETDTQYF.

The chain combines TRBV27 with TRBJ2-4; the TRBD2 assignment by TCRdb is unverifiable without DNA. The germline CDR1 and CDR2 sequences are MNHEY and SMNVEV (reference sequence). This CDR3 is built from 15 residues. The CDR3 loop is CASSVTGTRVNIQYF.

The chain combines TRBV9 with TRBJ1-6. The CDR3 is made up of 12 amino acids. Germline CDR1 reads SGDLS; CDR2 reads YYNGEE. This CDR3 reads CASSVGNSPLHF.

This CDR3 reads CASVGREIDEQFF. The chain uses TRBV30 and TRBJ2-1; TCRdb's D call, TRBD2, is unchecked because there is no DNA. CDR1 is GTSNPN, CDR2 SVGIG, per germline (reference sequence). This CDR3 region has 13 residues.

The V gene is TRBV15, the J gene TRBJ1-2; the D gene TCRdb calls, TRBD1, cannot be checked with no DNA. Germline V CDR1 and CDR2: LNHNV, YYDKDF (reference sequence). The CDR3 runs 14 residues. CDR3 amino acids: CATSSTGTAYGYTF.

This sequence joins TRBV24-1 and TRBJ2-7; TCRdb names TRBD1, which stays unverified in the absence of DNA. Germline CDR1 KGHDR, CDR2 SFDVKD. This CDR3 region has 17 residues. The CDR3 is CATSDGLRDSEIYEQYF.

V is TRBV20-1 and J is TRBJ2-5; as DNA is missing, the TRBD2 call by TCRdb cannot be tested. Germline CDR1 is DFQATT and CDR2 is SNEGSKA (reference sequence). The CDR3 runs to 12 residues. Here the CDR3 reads CSAREGGETQYF.

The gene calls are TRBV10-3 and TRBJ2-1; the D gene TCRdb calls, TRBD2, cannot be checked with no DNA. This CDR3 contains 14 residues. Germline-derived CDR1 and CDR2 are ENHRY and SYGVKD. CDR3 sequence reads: CATEGLQRGNEQFF.

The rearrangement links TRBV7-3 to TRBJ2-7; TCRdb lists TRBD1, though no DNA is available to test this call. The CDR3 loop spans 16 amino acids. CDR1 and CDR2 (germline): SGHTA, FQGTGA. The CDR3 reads CASSLTSGTAFSEQYF. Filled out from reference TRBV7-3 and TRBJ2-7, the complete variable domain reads GAGVSQTPSNKVTEKGKYVELRCDPISGHTALYWYRQSLGQGPEFLIYFQGTGAADDSGLPNDRFFAVRPEGSVSTLKIQRTERGDSAVYLCASSLTSGTAFSEQYFGPGTRLTVT.

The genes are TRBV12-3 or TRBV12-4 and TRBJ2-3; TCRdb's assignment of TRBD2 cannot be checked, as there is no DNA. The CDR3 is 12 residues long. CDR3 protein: CASRAGTSEAYF.

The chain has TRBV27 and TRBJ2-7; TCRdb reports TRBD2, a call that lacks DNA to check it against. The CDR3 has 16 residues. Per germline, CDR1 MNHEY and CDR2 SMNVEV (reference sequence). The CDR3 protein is CASRSVGLADHYEQYF.

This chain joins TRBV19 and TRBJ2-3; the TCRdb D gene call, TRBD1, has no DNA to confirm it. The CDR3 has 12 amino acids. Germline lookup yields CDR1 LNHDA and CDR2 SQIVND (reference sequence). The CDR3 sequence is CASSLGTGQQYF.

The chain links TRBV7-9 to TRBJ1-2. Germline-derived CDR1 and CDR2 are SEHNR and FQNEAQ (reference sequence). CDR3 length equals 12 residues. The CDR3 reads CASSLLLYGYTF.

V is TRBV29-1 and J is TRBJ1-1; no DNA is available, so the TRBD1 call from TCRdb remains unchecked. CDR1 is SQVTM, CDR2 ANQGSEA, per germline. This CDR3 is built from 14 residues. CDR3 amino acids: CSVVGGEGGSEAFF.